The 21 T cell receptor beta chains below come from one sample, sequenced in a study of long-term antiretroviral therapy in people with HIV. Survey level was the resolution at which the v3.0 immunoSEQ assay ran. Data came from immunoSEQ multiplex PCR; TCRdb stores just in-frame clones and leaves some out. The sample yields about 24,000 clones, roughly 80% seen once. The starting material was unsorted PBMCs, obtained 4.4 years after starting antiretroviral therapy. All receptors come from a man aged 25 to 40 with HIV.

This chain links TRBV6-5 with TRBJ1-3; no firm D call. V lost 4 bases and J lost 2, with 9 bases in between. The CDR3 spans 14 residues. Germline V gene sequence: CDR1 MNHEY, CDR2 SVGAGI. The CDR3 here is CASSFGGTGNTIYF. As DNA, the CDR3 is TGTGCCAGCAGTTTTGGAGGGACTGGAAACACCATATATTTT.

The V gene is TRBV2, the J gene TRBJ2-7, with D perhaps TRBD2 (6 bases). CDR1 is SNHLY and CDR2 is FYNNEI in the germline V gene. CDR3 length: 15 residues. V was shortened by 10 bases and J by 2 bases, with 21 bases between the two germline ends. DNA of the CDR3: TGTGCCACCCTCTACCGGAGGGACGGCACCTACGAGCAGTACTTC. Protein product: CATLYRRDGTYEQYF.

CDR3 loop: CASTHGGGGEKLFF. In DNA, the CDR3 is TGTGCCAGCACCCACGGGGGTGGTGGTGAAAAACTGTTTTTT. The V and J genes are TRBV5-3 and TRBJ1-4, with D possibly being TRBD1 (5 bases). TRBV5-3 is known as an ORF, though its function is uncertain. The CDR3 length is 14 residues. Trimming took 8 bases from V and 7 from J, leaving 18 bases between them.

The gene calls are TRBV13 and TRBJ2-1; the D gene is possibly TRBD2 (5 bases). This CDR3 comprises 13 residues. The germline V gene encodes CDR1 PRHDT and CDR2 FYEKMQ (reference sequence). V lost 2 bases and J lost 8, with 10 bases in between. CDR3 bases: TGTGCCAGCAGCTTAACGGGGTTCGATGAGCAGTTCTTC. It translates to CASSLTGFDEQFF.

This chain connects TRBV6-1 to TRBJ2-7; 11 bases map to TRBD2. The V gene's germline CDR1 is MNHNS and CDR2 SASEGT. The V segment lost 6 bases and the J segment 2 bases; nucleotides outside the gene matches: 3. The CDR3 is 14 amino acids. The CDR3 nucleotides are TGTGCCAGCAGCCCGACTAGCGGGACCTACGAGCAGTACTTC. Translating it yields CASSPTSGTYEQYF.

V is TRBV7-6 and J is TRBJ1-4; no clear D. V shed 6 bases and J shed 7 bases, with 12 bases lying between them. The CDR3 runs 13 residues. Germline CDR1 is SGHVS and CDR2 is FNYEAQ. The CDR3 DNA follows: TGTGCCAGCAGTCATCGGAAGGGTGAAAAACTGTTTTTT. It translates to CASSHRKGEKLFF.

Only one count was recorded for this clone. The chain joins TRBV7-9 to TRBJ2-1, with unresolved D. The CDR3 has 14 amino acids. The V gene lost 6 bases and the J gene lost 0 bases, with 9 bases spanning the gap. The germline CDR1 and CDR2 sequences are SEHNR and FQNEAQ (reference sequence). The CDR3 sequence: CASSLESSYNEQFF. CDR3 bases: TGTGCCAGCAGTTTGGAAAGCTCCTACAATGAGCAGTTCTTC.

This clone turned up a few times. V and J are TRBV27 and TRBJ2-1; 9 positions match TRBD2. The V segment lost 6 bases and the J segment 4 bases; nucleotides outside the gene matches: 16. CDR3 size: 18 residues. Looked up from germline, CDR1 is MNHEY and CDR2 is SMNVEV (reference sequence). The CDR3 loop reads CASSLSGAGGPVYNEQFF. The CDR3 DNA reads as TGTGCCAGCAGCCTATCTGGGGCGGGAGGGCCAGTTTACAATGAGCAGTTCTTC.

The sample holds one count of this clone. The genes are TRBV7-8 and TRBJ2-7; TRBD1 matches at 7 bases. The CDR3 is made up of 14 amino acids. The germline V gene encodes CDR1 SGHVS and CDR2 FQNEAQ. The V segment lost 3 bases and the J segment 2 bases; nucleotides outside the gene matches: 4. CDR3 sequence reads: CASSLQGVTYEQYF. The CDR3 nucleotides read TGTGCCAGCAGCTTGCAGGGGGTTACCTACGAGCAGTACTTC.

The chain joins TRBV7-9 to TRBJ2-1; TRBD2 matches 7 bases. Germline CDR1 reads SEHNR; CDR2 reads FQNEAQ (reference sequence). The CDR3 has 15 residues. V lost 1 base and J lost 8; bases outside the gene matches: 8. The CDR3 DNA reads TGTGCCAGCAGCTTAGTCGGGAGGCGCGTCGATGAGCAGTTCTTC. Amino acid sequence: CASSLVGRRVDEQFF. Full variable domain (rest looked up from reference TRBV7-9 and TRBJ2-1): DTGVSQNPRHKITKRGQNVTFRCDPISEHNRLYWYRQTLGQGPEFLTYFQNEAQLEKSRLLSDRFSAERPKGSFSTLEIQRTEQGDSAMYLCASSLVGRRVDEQFFGPGTRLTVL.

V usage is TRBV5-6 and J usage is TRBJ1-2; D not resolved. Germline V gene data show CDR1 as SGHDT and CDR2 as YYEEEE. The CDR3 totals 14 residues. Trimming removed 0 bases from V and 1 base from J, with 7 bases in between. CDR3 amino acids: CASSLVSDNYGYTF. CDR3 nucleotide sequence: TGTGCCAGCAGCTTGGTATCCGATAACTATGGCTACACCTTC.

The chain combines TRBV6-5 with TRBJ1-1; D ambiguous. This CDR3 comprises 13 residues. The ends were cut back, 8 bases at V and 3 bases at J, with 13 bases in the middle. Germline V lookup: CDR1 MNHEY, CDR2 SVGAGI. The CDR3 is CASRFGVYTEAFF. The CDR3 nucleotides are TGTGCCAGCCGTTTTGGGGTATACACTGAAGCTTTCTTT.

This clone showed up just a few times. The chain is built from TRBV28 and TRBJ2-1; D is undetermined. Germline CDR1 is MDHEN and CDR2 is SYDVKM. The CDR3 is 15 amino acids. V shed 3 bases and J shed 9 bases, with 18 bases lying between them. The CDR3 DNA is TGTGCCAGCAGTTTTCTCCCTCGATCGGGCTTTGAGCAGTTCTTC. Translated, it gives CASSFLPRSGFEQFF. The entire variable domain, with the rest obtained from reference TRBV28 and TRBJ2-1, is as follows: DVKVTQSSRYLVKRTGEKVFLECVQDMDHENMFWYRQDPGLGLRLIYFSYDVKMKEKGDIPEGYSVSREKKERFSLILESASTNQTSMYLCASSFLPRSGFEQFFGPGTRLTVL.

This chain joins TRBV7-9 and TRBJ1-4; D not resolved. Deletions cut 0 bases from V and 0 bases from J, with 5 bases between. Germline V gene sequence: CDR1 SEHNR, CDR2 FQNEAQ (reference sequence). This CDR3 region has 15 residues. The DNA of the CDR3 is TGTGCCAGCAGCTTAGCTTCATCAACTAATGAAAAACTGTTTTTT. It translates to CASSLASSTNEKLFF.

The CDR3 DNA is TGTGCCAGCAGTCCCTCGTTTGGCGGACCAAATCACTACGAGCAGTACTTC. It encodes CASSPSFGGPNHYEQYF. This sequence joins TRBV28 and TRBJ2-7; no firm D call. Trimming removed 5 bases from V and 3 bases from J, with 23 bases in between. This CDR3 has 17 residues. Germline CDR1 and CDR2: MDHEN and SYDVKM.

The gene calls are TRBV6-5 and TRBJ2-7, with unresolved D. CDR3 size: 12 residues. Trimming shortened V by 2 bases and J by 7 bases, and 9 bases separated the two germline ends. CDR1 is MNHEY and CDR2 is SVGAGI in the germline V gene. The CDR3 DNA follows: TGTGCCAGCAGTTACCCGATTACGGAGCAGTACTTC. Translating it yields CASSYPITEQYF.

In its sample, this clone was seen a few times. V usage is TRBV7-9 and J usage is TRBJ2-7, with D uncertain. The CDR3 sequence is 12 residues long. CDR1 and CDR2 (germline): SEHNR, FQNEAQ (reference sequence). V lost 5 bases, J lost 6 bases, and 11 bases lay in between. The CDR3 DNA sequence: TGTGCCAGCAGCCCGATTCTGGGCGAGCAGTACTTC. Amino acid sequence: CASSPILGEQYF. The complete variable domain, with remaining parts taken from reference TRBV7-9 and TRBJ2-7, reads DTGVSQNPRHKITKRGQNVTFRCDPISEHNRLYWYRQTLGQGPEFLTYFQNEAQLEKSRLLSDRFSAERPKGSFSTLEIQRTEQGDSAMYLCASSPILGEQYFGPGTRLTVT.

J is TRBJ1-1 and V is TRBV2; D is uncertain. Germline CDR1 SNHLY, CDR2 FYNNEI. The V end lost 10 bases, the J end lost 10 bases, and 16 bases lay between the germline ends. There are 11 residues in the CDR3. The DNA of the CDR3 is TGTGCCACCAATGGGGTTGCCCTAGCTTTCTTT. Translation: CATNGVALAFF.

CDR3 region: CAISESAEAFF. CDR3 bases: TGTGCCATCAGTGAGTCTGCTGAAGCTTTCTTT. The chain links TRBV10-3 to TRBJ1-1; D is unclear. The CDR3 contains 11 residues. Germline lookup yields CDR1 ENHRY and CDR2 SYGVKD. The V gene lost 0 bases and the J gene lost 6 bases, with 2 bases spanning the gap.

This clone was counted between two and nine times. CDR3 coding DNA: TGCGCCAGCAGTGAAGGACTGAACACTGAAGCTTTCTTT. Translating gives CASSEGLNTEAFF. The chain is built from TRBV10-1 and TRBJ1-1, with D unclear. CDR1 and CDR2 from the germline V gene are WNHNN and SYGVQD (reference sequence). V was trimmed by 3 bases and J by 0 bases, leaving 5 bases between them. The CDR3 contains 13 residues.

The chain couples TRBV19 to TRBJ2-7, with 7 bases identical to TRBD1. Per germline, CDR1 LNHDA and CDR2 SQIVND (reference sequence). CDR3 size: 14 residues. The ends lost 5 bases at V and 3 bases at J; junction bases unmatched: 7. The CDR3 is CASSPGQTIYEQYF. The CDR3 DNA reads as TGTGCCAGTAGTCCGGGACAGACCATCTACGAGCAGTACTTC.